This T cell receptor beta chain was profiled in a study of T cells after yellow fever vaccination (dated by TCRdb to the late 2010s). With respect to the entire study: Libraries from fractions with low cell numbers were prepared with the SMART-Seq v4 Ultra Low Input RNA kit. Two healthy male donors made up the cohort, one aged 18 to 30 years and the other aged 30 to 39 years. To track T-cell clones before and after primary and booster YFV17D yellow fever vaccination, bulk TCR alpha and beta repertoires were sequenced longitudinally. Blood was drawn at multiple timepoints before and after primary and secondary immunization, with bulk PBMC replicates and cell subsets isolated. Broad study findings and their caveats: A small fraction of clonotypes appeared in both the CD4 and CD8 compartments, likely as a result of convergent recombination. Computational filtering was required because FACS-sorted repertoires could contain abundant contaminating clonotypes from the bulk population. Compared with the primary T-cell response, the secondary T-cell response was weaker but faster, peaking on day 5 rather than day 15. Most clones expanded after primary vaccination (96% of CD4 and about 85% of CD8) were re-detected after the booster, suggesting that broad memory maintenance occurred. The study included only a couple of donors, which limits how far the findings can be generalized.

Instrument on record: Illumina NovaSeq 6000. Synthesis of TCR cDNA relied on 5'RACE template switching, a step that introduced a universal primer site along with unique molecular identifiers. Priming for cDNA synthesis came from both the TCR alpha and TCR beta constant segments. Libraries were amplified in two PCR steps, with sample barcodes and sequencing adapters added in the second step. Sequencing of libraries was performed on Illumina HiSeq 2500 (2x100 bp) or NovaSeq (2x150 bp). The original methods were these. MIGEC was used to demultiplex reads and collapse the reads into UMI consensus sequences, and MiXCR was used for V(D)J alignment. Vaccine-responding clonotypes were identified with edgeR using replicate PBMC samples, with FDR below 0.01 and a log2 fold change above 5 up to day 15 being required. Bulk clonotypes were assigned CD4 or CD8 identity according to which sequenced CD4 or CD8 repertoire held them at higher abundance. TCRdb passed the public sequencing reads through fastp at Q25 and MiXCR, retaining productive beta sequences. When rows share a CDR3 protein, they turn into one entry using the most common DNA and genes. The V and J calls and clone size are TCRdb's, not the authors'. Present in this sample are about 340,000 distinct CDR3 sequences, around 4.1% of which were seen just once. 20% to 30% of the sample is in the top ten clones.

On this clonotype: The clone's antigen remains unknown. Per-base quality was not reported, and no clone a single base away is much larger than it.

This specimen's treatment or condition label, per the study, means: live attenuated yellow fever vaccine strain. At each blood-draw timepoint, two biological replicates of bulk PBMCs were collected. PBMCs were isolated from peripheral blood using a standard Ficoll-Paque protocol. TriZol was used to extract RNA from bulk PBMCs, from CD4 and CD8 fractions, and from dextramer-positive and dextramer-negative fractions. Unmatched junction bases come to 12, with V trimmed by 4 bases and J by 11 bases. CDR1 and CDR2, looked up from the germline V gene (reference sequence), are SEHNR and FQNEAQ. The CDR3 covers 14 residues, taking in both the cysteine and the phenylalanine. Of the read, only the CDR3 DNA is kept; its 42 bases are in frame from base 1.

This receptor was taken from a man aged 18-30 years who received the YFV17D yellow fever vaccine. Sample: PBMCs, taken 5 days after the yellow fever booster vaccination. The V gene is TRBV7-9 and the J gene is TRBJ2-7, and TRBD1 matches 9 of the central bases. Here is the DNA: TGTGCCAGCAGCTCCCGGACACAGGGGGCGCCGGAGTACTTC. This sequence encodes CASSSRTQGAPEYF.